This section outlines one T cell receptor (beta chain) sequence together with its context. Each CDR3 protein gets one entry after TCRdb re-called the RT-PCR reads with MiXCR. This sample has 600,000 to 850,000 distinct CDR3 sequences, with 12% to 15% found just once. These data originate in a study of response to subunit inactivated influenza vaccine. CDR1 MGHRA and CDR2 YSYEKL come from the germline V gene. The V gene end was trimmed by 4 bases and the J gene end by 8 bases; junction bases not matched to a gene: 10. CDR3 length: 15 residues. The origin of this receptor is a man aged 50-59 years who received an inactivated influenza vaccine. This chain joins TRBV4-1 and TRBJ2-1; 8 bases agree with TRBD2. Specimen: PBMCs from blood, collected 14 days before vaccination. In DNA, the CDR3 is TGCGCCAGCAGCCCTCGCAGCGGGAGTAGGGATGAGCAGTTCTTC. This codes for CASSPRSGSRDEQFF.